These 19 T cell receptor beta chains came from one sample sequenced in a study of OX40 agonist ivuxolimab in advanced cancers. Repertoires were generated with immunoSEQ multiplex PCR, while TCRdb's copy carries only in-frame clones and drops some. Here the sample spans about 69,000 clones, approximately 93% being singletons. The sample consisted of CD4+ or CD8+ T cells sorted from blood, taken in a trial of the OX40 agonist ivuxolimab. The receptors derive from an adult with an advanced solid tumor such as melanoma, head and neck, liver or kidney cancer.

CDR3 protein: CAIAEGGTNEKLFF. The CDR3 DNA sequence: TGTGCCATCGCCGAGGGGGGGACTAATGAAAAACTGTTTTTT. The chain joins TRBV10-3 to TRBJ1-4; possibly TRBD1 for D (6 bases). Germline CDR1 and CDR2: ENHRY and SYGVKD. The CDR3 consists of 14 residues. Trimming cost V 8 bases and J 2 bases, with 12 bases left between them.

The chain combines TRBV7-6 with TRBJ2-6; D remains unclear. Trimming cost V 4 bases and J 0 bases, with 7 bases left between them. Germline V lookup: CDR1 SGHVS, CDR2 FNYEAQ. The CDR3 is 15 amino acids. CDR3 bases: TGTGCCAGCAGCTACTGGACCTCTGGGGCCAACGTCCTGACTTTC. As protein: CASSYWTSGANVLTF.

This clone appeared a single time. V usage is TRBV28 and J usage is TRBJ2-3, with D hard to call. The CDR3 consists of 15 residues. The ends were cut back, 6 bases at V and 3 bases at J, with 16 bases in the middle. Germline lookup yields CDR1 MDHEN and CDR2 SYDVKM. CDR3 nucleotide sequence: TGTGCCAGCAGCAAACCCCAAATCAGGACAGATACGCAGTATTTT. This codes for CASSKPQIRTDTQYF.

The chain carries TRBV5-1 and TRBJ1-5; 11 bases are shared with TRBD1. The V segment lost 4 bases and the J segment 3 bases; nucleotides outside the gene matches: 3. CDR1 is SGHRS, CDR2 YFSETQ, per germline. The CDR3 sequence is 15 residues long. CDR3 in DNA: TGCGCCAGCAGCCCCGGACAGGGGGCCAATCAGCCCCAGCATTTT. Its protein product is CASSPGQGANQPQHF.

The rearrangement links TRBV6-6 to TRBJ1-4, with TRBD1 as a possible D gene (6 bases). CDR3 length: 15 residues. Germline V gives CDR1 MNHNY, CDR2 SVGAGI (reference sequence). The V end lost 6 bases, the J end lost 2 bases, and 13 bases lay between the germline ends. DNA of the CDR3: TGTGCCAGCAGATTGGGGGGGGCCACTAATGAAAAACTGTTTTTT. Amino acid sequence: CASRLGGATNEKLFF.

V gene TRBV14 combines with J gene TRBJ1-2; D is uncertain. The ends were cut back, 0 bases at V and 6 bases at J, with 17 bases in the middle. The length of the CDR3 is 16 residues. CDR1 SGHDN and CDR2 FVKESK come from the germline V gene. This CDR3 is CASSQELSGLGHGYTF. For the CDR3, the DNA is TGTGCCAGCAGCCAAGAATTGTCAGGATTAGGACATGGCTACACCTTC.

J is TRBJ2-1 and V is TRBV25-1; D may be TRBD1 (5 bases). This CDR3 spans 14 amino acids. Per germline, CDR1 MGHDK and CDR2 SYGVNS. The V gene lost 0 bases and the J gene lost 4 bases, with 7 bases spanning the gap. The DNA for the CDR3 is TGTGCCAGCAGTGAATATCAGGGTTACAATGAGCAGTTCTTC. It specifies CASSEYQGYNEQFF.

This clone was seen just once. The DNA for the CDR3 is TGCGCCAGCAGCCAAGGACAGGGGGCCGTATTCGAGGAAAAACTGTTTTTT. Translating it yields CASSQGQGAVFEEKLFF. The chain employs TRBV4-1 and TRBJ1-4; TRBD1 aligns across 10 bases. Germline-derived CDR1 and CDR2 are MGHRA and YSYEKL. The CDR3 covers 17 residues. The J segment lost 8 bases and the V segment lost 1 base, leaving 10 bases of the junction unmatched.

V and J are TRBV6-5 and TRBJ2-7; the match to TRBD1 covers 8 bases. The CDR3 spans 15 residues. The germline gives CDR1 MNHEY, CDR2 SVGAGI. V trimming: 8 bases; J trimming: 3 bases; junction bases outside the gene matches: 12. The DNA for the CDR3 is TGTGCCAGCCGCAATCTACAGGGGGGAAGCTACGAGCAGTACTTC. Its protein product is CASRNLQGGSYEQYF.

The chain has TRBV6-5 and TRBJ2-7; no clear D gene. There are 14 residues in the CDR3. The V and J ends lost 6 bases and 2 bases respectively, with 14 bases between them. The germline V gene has CDR1 MNHEY and CDR2 SVGAGI. CDR3 bases: TGTGCCAGCAGCTCCGGTTCGTCCGCCTACGAGCAGTACTTC. Its protein is CASSSGSSAYEQYF.

This sequence joins TRBV11-2 and TRBJ1-3; D might be TRBD1 (5 bases). CDR3 length equals 16 residues. Deletions cut 5 bases from V and 0 bases from J, with 14 bases between. Looked up from germline, CDR1 is SGHAT and CDR2 is FQNNGV. CDR3 protein: CASSDPGRYSGNTIYF. The CDR3 nucleotides are TGTGCCAGCAGCGACCCGGGACGCTACTCTGGAAACACCATATATTTT.

The chain couples TRBV27 to TRBJ1-5; 8 positions agree with TRBD1. Per germline, CDR1 MNHEY and CDR2 SMNVEV (reference sequence). Unmatched junction bases numbered 6, after V lost 5 bases and J lost 0 bases. The CDR3 extends over 16 amino acids. The CDR3 DNA reads as TGTGCCAGCAGTACCACAGGGGGGTATAGCAATCAGCCCCAGCATTTT. Its translation: CASSTTGGYSNQPQHF.

The gene calls are TRBV11-2 and TRBJ2-3; weak D call: TRBD2 (6 bases). This CDR3 spans 15 amino acids. Trimming cost V 5 bases and J 2 bases, with 14 bases left between them. CDR1 and CDR2 (germline): SGHAT, FQNNGV. The CDR3 protein is CASSQGLKFTDTQYF. The CDR3, as DNA: TGTGCCAGCAGCCAGGGACTTAAGTTCACAGATACGCAGTATTTT.

The V gene is TRBV7-6, the J gene TRBJ2-1, with 9 positions matching TRBD2. Germline V gives CDR1 SGHVS, CDR2 FNYEAQ. The CDR3 is 20 residues long. V shed 4 bases, J shed 1 base, and the junction held 17 bases outside the gene matches. CDR3 in amino acids: CASSSKGPSGNFGSYNEQFF. CDR3 bases: TGTGCCAGCAGCTCTAAAGGGCCTAGCGGGAACTTCGGATCCTACAATGAGCAGTTCTTC. Combining the CDR3 with reference TRBV7-6 and TRBJ2-1 gives the whole variable domain GAGVSQSPRYKVTKRGQDVALRCDPISGHVSLYWYRQALGQGPEFLTYFNYEAQQDKSGLPNDRFSAERPEGSISTLTIQRTEQRDSAMYRCASSSKGPSGNFGSYNEQFFGPGTRLTVL.

The chain couples TRBV10-3 to TRBJ2-7, with D hard to call. The V end was cut by 4 bases, the J end by 0 bases, with 10 bases between. The CDR3 runs to 14 residues. Germline V gives CDR1 ENHRY, CDR2 SYGVKD. The CDR3 nucleotides are TGTGCCATCAGTGGAGGCGATAGCTCCTACGAGCAGTACTTC. Encoded protein: CAISGGDSSYEQYF.

The V gene is TRBV19, the J gene TRBJ1-1; D not resolved. Trimming pared 5 bases from V and 9 bases from J, leaving 19 bases between. CDR1 is LNHDA, CDR2 SQIVND, per germline (reference sequence). CDR3 length: 14 residues. The CDR3 sequence: CASSPPTPGRKAFF. CDR3 sequence (DNA): TGTGCCAGTAGTCCCCCGACTCCCGGGCGGAAAGCTTTCTTT.

The rearrangement uses TRBV29-1 and TRBJ2-7, with a tentative D call TRBD1 (9 bases). Per germline, CDR1 SQVTM and CDR2 ANQGSEA. The CDR3 is 13 residues long. V was pared by 7 bases and J by 5 bases, with 18 bases between. CDR3 in DNA: TGCAGCGGCGGGGGGACAGGGCCCCACGAGCAGTACTTC. Protein product: CSGGGTGPHEQYF.

The chain employs TRBV7-2 and TRBJ2-1; 13 bases fit TRBD2. Trimming at V came to 5 bases and at J to 6 bases, leaving 7 bases not matched to a gene. Germline lookup yields CDR1 SGHTA and CDR2 FQGNSA. This CDR3 region has 16 residues. CDR3 sequence (DNA): TGTGCCAGCAGCATACTGGGACTAGCGGGAAGCAATGAGCAGTTCTTC. Amino acids: CASSILGLAGSNEQFF. The whole variable domain, filled in from reference TRBV7-2 and TRBJ2-1, reads GAGVSQSPSNKVTEKGKDVELRCDPISGHTALYWYRQSLGQGLEFLIYFQGNSAPDKSGLPSDRFSAERTGGSVSTLTIQRTQQEDSAVYLCASSILGLAGSNEQFFGPGTRLTVL.

In regard to this clone: Germline is not matched at one junction end, which may reflect a read error. The chain recombines TRBV6-5 with TRBJ2-3, with a weak D call TRBD2 (5 bases). The germline V gene has CDR1 MNHEY and CDR2 SVGAGI. This CDR3 comprises 13 residues. CDR3 sequence (DNA): TGTGCCAGCAGATACTATACGGGGGATACGCAGTATTTT. This encodes CASRYYTGDTQYF.